The 9 T cell receptor beta chains presented below share a single source sample, sequenced in a study of blood T cell repertoires in COVID-19. TCRdb keeps only in-frame clones here, not all; method: immunoSEQ multiplex PCR. Here the sample spans 650,000 to 800,000 clones, 85% to 90% being singletons. The sequencing input was peripheral blood. The receptor set was obtained from a woman between 18 and 29 years old with acute or convalescent COVID-19.

This clone was observed a few times. This rearrangement joins TRBV7-2 to TRBJ2-7; D ambiguous. In germline, CDR1 is SGHTA, CDR2 FQGNSA. This CDR3 is 12 amino acids long. The V gene lost 5 bases and the J gene lost 2 bases, with 7 bases spanning the gap. CDR3 loop: CASSPDTYEQYF. Here the CDR3 DNA reads TGTGCCAGCAGCCCAGACACCTACGAGCAGTACTTC.

The sample holds a few counts of this clone. The V and J genes are TRBV12-5 and TRBJ2-1; a possible D gene is TRBD1 (5 bases). With 5 bases removed from V and 9 bases from J, the gap between germline ends came to 20 bases. The CDR3 runs to 15 residues. Germline V CDR1 and CDR2: LGHNT, FRNRAP. Here the CDR3 DNA reads TGTGCTAGTGGTCCGTCGGACATCCTAAAGGGTGAGCAGTTCTTC. Residues: CASGPSDILKGEQFF.

The V and J genes are TRBV5-1 and TRBJ1-1; 8 bases are a match to TRBD1. The CDR3 extends over 15 amino acids. Germline trimming cut 4 bases from V and 5 bases from J; bases unmatched to any gene: 10. The germline V gene has CDR1 SGHRS and CDR2 YFSETQ. CDR3 sequence reads: CASSPDRGVGTEAFF. As DNA, the CDR3 is TGCGCCAGCAGCCCCGACAGGGGCGTTGGAACTGAAGCTTTCTTT.

The chain has TRBV10-3 and TRBJ1-1; D may be TRBD1 (5 bases). Germline V gene sequence: CDR1 ENHRY, CDR2 SYGVKD. CDR3 size: 14 residues. V lost 5 bases and J 3 bases, leaving 13 bases between the germline ends. CDR3 in amino acids: CAISRRGYDTEAFF. The DNA for the CDR3 is TGTGCCATCAGTCGGCGGGGGTACGACACTGAAGCTTTCTTT.

This rearrangement joins TRBV24-1 to TRBJ1-2; D gene uncertain. Trimming took off 6 bases at V and 8 bases at J, with 18 bases between the two ends. Germline loops: CDR1 KGHDR, CDR2 SFDVKD. This CDR3 has 14 amino acids. CDR3 sequence reads: CATSSTRDPVGYTF. The CDR3 DNA is TGTGCCACCAGTTCTACCCGCGATCCCGTGGGCTACACCTTC.

This clone was counted a single time. This chain uses TRBV6-5 with TRBJ2-7; TRBD1 is a possible D gene (6 bases). Per germline, CDR1 MNHEY and CDR2 SVGAGI. V gave up 6 bases and J gave up 6 bases, with 15 bases separating them. CDR3 length: 13 amino acids. CDR3 coding DNA: TGTGCCAGCAGGGAGCAGGGGATGGGCGAGCAGTACTTC. It is translated as CASREQGMGEQYF.

V gene TRBV7-2 combines with J gene TRBJ2-1; 11 bases line up with TRBD2. Losses at the gene ends were 3 bases for V and 5 bases for J; bases not matched to a gene: 6. This CDR3 is 16 amino acids long. Germline CDR1 and CDR2: SGHTA and FQGNSA. In nucleotides, the CDR3 is TGTGCCAGCAGCTTTCCTAGCGGGGGGCAAAACAATGAGCAGTTCTTC. Translated: CASSFPSGGQNNEQFF. The entire variable domain, with the rest obtained from reference TRBV7-2 and TRBJ2-1, is as follows: GAGVSQSPSNKVTEKGKDVELRCDPISGHTALYWYRQSLGQGLEFLIYFQGNSAPDKSGLPSDRFSAERTGGSVSTLTIQRTQQEDSAVYLCASSFPSGGQNNEQFFGPGTRLTVL.

The V gene is TRBV28, the J gene TRBJ1-3; 8 positions match TRBD1. The ends lost 5 bases at V and 3 bases at J; junction bases unmatched: 9. Per germline, CDR1 MDHEN and CDR2 SYDVKM. CDR3 length: 16 residues. CDR3 coding DNA: TGTGCCAGCAGTGGACACTCAGGGGGCTTTGGAAACACCATATATTTT. Amino acid sequence: CASSGHSGGFGNTIYF.

A single count supports this clone. The chain has TRBV6-6 and TRBJ2-7; possibly TRBD2 for D (5 bases). Germline V lookup: CDR1 MNHNY, CDR2 SVGAGI (reference sequence). V was shortened by 2 bases and J by 1 base, with 9 bases between the two germline ends. This CDR3 spans 14 amino acids. CDR3 loop: CASSYDQRSYEQYF. The DNA for the CDR3 is TGTGCCAGCAGTTACGACCAGCGGTCCTACGAGCAGTACTTC.